A single sample is the source of the 14 T cell receptor beta chains below, sequenced in a study of PD-1 blockade in classical Hodgkin lymphoma (dated by TCRdb to 2020 to 2021). Preparation of the library involved the immunoSEQ multiplex PCR assay. TCRdb carries this immuneACCESS record with in-frame sequences only. Its versions omit some clonotypes, under half of them owing to an unresolved V gene in the studies checked, with the rest unexplained. Within this sample are more than 45,000 clones, with more than 85% of them counted one time only. About 10% of the sample is in the top ten clones. The sample's time point label, decoded: cycle 2 day 1 (C2D1) of nivolumab. Relapse after autologous stem cell transplantation had occurred in all trial patients, and cohorts A, B and C were distinguished by prior brentuximab vedotin exposure. The input for sequencing was peripheral blood mononuclear cells (PBMCs), taken before the second cycle of nivolumab. These receptors came from a human donor with classical Hodgkin lymphoma.

The CDR3 DNA is TGTGCCAGCAGGCTCGGGGCCTCGAACACTGAAGCTTTCTTT. Residues: CASRLGASNTEAFF. This chain connects TRBV5-4 to TRBJ1-1; D may be TRBD1 (5 bases). Germline V CDR1 and CDR2: SGHNT, YYREEE (reference sequence). The CDR3 extends over 14 amino acids. Trimming took 5 bases from V and 1 from J, leaving 12 bases between them.

This sequence joins TRBV6-6 and TRBJ2-3, with 10 bases aligning to TRBD1. Germline values: CDR1 MNHNY, CDR2 SVGAGI (reference sequence). V shed 5 bases, J shed 6 bases, and the junction held 5 bases outside the gene matches. The CDR3 contains 14 residues. In nucleotides, the CDR3 is TGTGCCAGCAGTGGAACGGACAGGGGGGATACGCAGTATTTT. Translated, it gives CASSGTDRGDTQYF.

The chain is built from TRBV25-1 and TRBJ2-7; tentatively, D is TRBD2 (5 bases). Germline-derived CDR1 and CDR2 are MGHDK and SYGVNS. Between the trimmed V and J ends, which lost 1 base and 3 bases, there was a span of 7 bases. The CDR3 is 13 residues long. Written as DNA, the CDR3 is TGTGCCAGCAGTGAATTAAGCGGCTACGAGCAGTACTTC. This sequence encodes CASSELSGYEQYF.

The V call is TRBV4-1, the J call TRBJ2-2; TRBD2 matches 9 bases. The CDR3 spans 16 residues. In germline, CDR1 is MGHRA, CDR2 YSYEKL. The V segment lost 1 base and the J segment 4 bases; nucleotides outside the gene matches: 4. CDR3 sequence reads: CASSQGSGGFTGELFF. The DNA of the CDR3 is TGCGCCAGCAGCCAAGGTAGCGGGGGTTTCACCGGGGAGCTGTTTTTT.

The rearrangement joins TRBV6-4 to TRBJ2-1, with 11 bases lining up with TRBD2. Germline trimming cut 0 bases from V and 9 bases from J; bases unmatched to any gene: 1. The CDR3 covers 14 residues. Germline V gives CDR1 MRHNA, CDR2 SNTAGT. The CDR3 bases are TGTGCCAGCAGTGACTCGGGACTAGCGGTTGAGCAGTTCTTC. Encoded protein: CASSDSGLAVEQFF.

This clone was found once. V and J are TRBV18 and TRBJ2-7; tentative D call: TRBD2 (6 bases). The CDR3 runs 12 residues. V gave up 3 bases and J gave up 4 bases, with 7 bases separating them. CDR1 is KGHSH, CDR2 LQKENI, per germline. CDR3 amino acids: CASSPGGYEQYF. CDR3 DNA sequence: TGTGCCAGCTCACCGGGAGGTTACGAGCAGTACTTC.

The sample holds a few counts of this clone. The chain joins TRBV27 to TRBJ2-7; 11 bases line up with TRBD1. CDR1 is MNHEY, CDR2 SMNVEV, per germline (reference sequence). The CDR3 length is 14 residues. V dropped 5 bases and J dropped 7; count of bases not matched to a gene: 7. CDR3 in amino acids: CASSPGTGGAEQYF. The CDR3 nucleotides are TGTGCCAGCAGTCCCGGGACAGGGGGTGCAGAGCAGTACTTC.

This sequence joins TRBV7-9 and TRBJ1-6, with 7 bases aligning to TRBD1. The junction had 10 bases not matched to a gene; V was cut back by 4 bases and J by 7 bases. The CDR3 runs 16 residues. Germline-derived CDR1 and CDR2 are SEHNR and FQNEAQ (reference sequence). The CDR3 nucleotides are TGTGCCAGCAGCTCGCAAAAGGGGGCTTGGAATTCACCCCTCCACTTT. As protein: CASSSQKGAWNSPLHF.

The chain employs TRBV19 and TRBJ1-5; possibly TRBD1 for D (5 bases). This CDR3 has 9 amino acids. Per germline, CDR1 LNHDA and CDR2 SQIVND (reference sequence). V dropped 10 bases and J dropped 12 bases, with 10 bases sitting between them. In nucleotides, the CDR3 is TGTGCCACCGTGGGGCGCCAGCATTTT. Protein product: CATVGRQHF.

The table lists this clone with a few counts. The chain employs TRBV4-2 and TRBJ1-2; D is perhaps TRBD1 (5 bases). Per the germline V gene, CDR1 is LGHNA and CDR2 is YNFKEQ. The CDR3 runs 12 residues. Trimming removed 1 base at V and 6 bases at J, with 6 bases between. The CDR3 nucleotides are TGTGCCAGCAGCCAAGGGGGGGATGGCTACACCTTC. It is translated as CASSQGGDGYTF.

In its sample, this clone was seen once. The rearrangement joins TRBV5-6 to TRBJ2-7; D remains unclear. There are 12 residues in the CDR3. Per the germline V gene, CDR1 is SGHDT and CDR2 is YYEEEE. V was trimmed by 4 bases and J by 3 bases, leaving 8 bases between them. CDR3: CASSHGNYEQYF. CDR3 DNA: TGTGCCAGCAGCCACGGAAACTACGAGCAGTACTTC.

The chain couples TRBV7-6 to TRBJ2-5; no reliable D call. The CDR3 is made up of 13 amino acids. Looked up from germline, CDR1 is SGHVS and CDR2 is FNYEAQ. The V gene lost 3 bases and the J gene lost 1 base, with 6 bases spanning the gap. CDR3 protein: CASSFLSQETQYF. CDR3 DNA sequence: TGTGCCAGCAGCTTCCTCAGCCAAGAGACCCAGTACTTC.

The rearrangement links TRBV27 to TRBJ1-1; the D is unclear. Germline assignment: CDR1 MNHEY and CDR2 SMNVEV (reference sequence). This CDR3 is built from 13 residues. Trimming removed 5 bases at V and 0 bases at J, with 7 bases between. The CDR3 sequence is CASSTTMNTEAFF. The CDR3 DNA reads TGTGCCAGCAGTACAACCATGAACACTGAAGCTTTCTTT.

The chain combines TRBV6-5 with TRBJ1-1; the D gene is possibly TRBD1 (5 bases). This CDR3 comprises 14 residues. V was shortened by 5 bases and J by 0 bases, with 10 bases between the two germline ends. CDR1 is MNHEY, CDR2 SVGAGI, per germline. CDR3 sequence: CASSDRRLNTEAFF. The DNA for the CDR3 is TGTGCCAGCAGTGACAGACGGCTGAACACTGAAGCTTTCTTT.